The 7 T cell receptor beta chains given below trace back to one sample, sequenced in a study of blood T cell repertoires in COVID-19 (dated by TCRdb to 2020 to 2022). Receptor libraries were prepared by the immunoSEQ multiplex PCR assay. TCRdb retrieved this table from immuneACCESS and kept in-frame rearrangements only. Not all clones are present; in checked studies, unresolved V genes account for under half, and no reason is known for the remainder. The table for this sample lists 150,000 to 200,000 clones; about nine tenths of them were counted only once. The ten largest make up 0.53% of the sample. The sequenced material came from peripheral blood. These receptors originate from a man aged 45-65 years with acute or convalescent COVID-19.

The V gene is TRBV24-1, the J gene TRBJ1-2; D is uncertain. The germline V gene has CDR1 KGHDR and CDR2 SFDVKD. The V gene lost 2 bases and the J gene lost 3 bases, with 9 bases spanning the gap. The CDR3 contains 14 residues. For the CDR3, the DNA is TGTGCCACCAGTGATTCCGGGTCAGACTATGGCTACACCTTC. This gives the protein CATSDSGSDYGYTF.

The gene calls are TRBV29-1 and TRBJ2-6; TRBD2 is a possible D gene (5 bases). V gave up 4 bases and J gave up 3 bases, with 16 bases separating them. The CDR3 is made up of 16 amino acids. Germline CDR1 reads SQVTM; CDR2 reads ANQGSEA. CDR3 region: CSVGGIGTGGANVLTF. The CDR3 DNA sequence: TGCAGCGTTGGAGGGATCGGTACTGGTGGGGCCAACGTCCTGACTTTC.

As for this clone: Other DNA variants within this sample encode the same CDR3. The chain uses TRBV7-2 and TRBJ2-1; D gene ambiguous. The CDR3 runs 13 residues. Looked up from germline, CDR1 is SGHTA and CDR2 is FQGNSA. V was clipped by 3 bases and J by 4 bases, with 7 bases between them. The CDR3 region has the DNA TGTGCCAGCAGCTTGGGCCTATACAATGAGCAGTTCTTC. It yields the protein CASSLGLYNEQFF.

The genes are TRBV10-3 and TRBJ2-7, with D tentatively TRBD1 (5 bases). The V gene's germline CDR1 is ENHRY and CDR2 SYGVKD. The CDR3 consists of 14 residues. V was pared by 9 bases and J by 1 base, with 16 bases between. As DNA, the CDR3 is TGTGCCATAACCAGGGCAGGGTCTTCCTACGAGCAGTACTTC. This encodes CAITRAGSSYEQYF.

V is TRBV28 and J is TRBJ1-2; 7 bases are shared with TRBD1. The CDR3 runs to 13 residues. CDR1 and CDR2 from the germline V gene are MDHEN and SYDVKM. V was clipped by 6 bases and J by 4 bases; unmatched bases: 5. This CDR3 reads CASSPDRFYGYTF. The CDR3 DNA sequence: TGTGCCAGCAGCCCGGACAGGTTCTATGGCTACACCTTC.

CDR3 DNA: TGTGCCAGCAGCACGACTACTAGCGGGGGAAGCACAGATACGCAGTATTTT. Translation gives CASSTTTSGGSTDTQYF. The V and J genes are TRBV5-4 and TRBJ2-3; 11 bases align to TRBD2. This CDR3 is 17 amino acids long. Per the germline V gene, CDR1 is SGHNT and CDR2 is YYREEE (reference sequence). Unmatched junction bases numbered 7, after V lost 4 bases and J lost 0 bases. The full variable domain, completed using reference TRBV5-4 and TRBJ2-3, is ETGVTQSPTHLIKTRGQQVTLRCSSQSGHNTVSWYQQALGQGPQFIFQYYREEENGRGNFPPRFSGLQFPNYSSELNVNALELDDSALYLCASSTTTSGGSTDTQYFGPGTRLTVL.

V gene TRBV27 combines with J gene TRBJ2-3; D possibly corresponds to TRBD1 (6 bases). CDR3 size: 15 residues. In germline, CDR1 is MNHEY, CDR2 SMNVEV (reference sequence). V was clipped by 3 bases and J by 0 bases, with 10 bases between them. CDR3 sequence: CASSFRGASTDTQYF. The CDR3, as DNA: TGTGCCAGCAGTTTCAGGGGTGCTAGCACAGATACGCAGTATTTT.